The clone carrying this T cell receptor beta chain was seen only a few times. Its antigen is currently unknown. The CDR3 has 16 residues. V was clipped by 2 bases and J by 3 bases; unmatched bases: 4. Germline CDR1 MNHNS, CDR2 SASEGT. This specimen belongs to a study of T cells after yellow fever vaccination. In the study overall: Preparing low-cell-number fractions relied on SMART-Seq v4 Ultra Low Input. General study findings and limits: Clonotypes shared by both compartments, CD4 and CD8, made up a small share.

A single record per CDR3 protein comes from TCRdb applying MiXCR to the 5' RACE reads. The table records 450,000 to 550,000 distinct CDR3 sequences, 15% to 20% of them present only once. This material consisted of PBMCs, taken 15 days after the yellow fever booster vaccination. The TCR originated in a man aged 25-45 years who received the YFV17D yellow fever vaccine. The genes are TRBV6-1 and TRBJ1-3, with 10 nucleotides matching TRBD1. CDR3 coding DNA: TGTGCCAGCAGTGAACGGACAGGGGGAATTGGAAACACCATATATTTT. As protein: CASSERTGGIGNTIYF.